This TCR beta chain came from a study of cytomegalovirus exposure and HLA in healthy donors. V gave up 3 bases and J gave up 2 bases, with 11 bases separating them. Germline CDR1 reads WSHSY; CDR2 reads SAAADI. The CDR3 consists of 14 residues. Comments on this clone: Antigen specificity is unknown.

When sampled, the donors appeared nominally healthy, though they likely had unrecorded immune exposures. Points from the study as a whole: When a later analysis was performed, an Asian-associated ancestry cluster reportedly had fewer N-insertions than the roughly 640-donor mean. Presence/absence analyses treated sequencing depth as roughly uniform across donors.

The PCR was carried out with 60 Vbeta primers and 13 Jbeta primers. Measured with immunoSEQ multiplex PCR; TCRdb has only the in-frame clones, and not every one. The data show fewer than 150,000 clones, less than 75% seen once. The specimen sequenced was PBMCs. The TCR was taken from a middle-aged woman in good health and CMV-seronegative. The V call is TRBV10-2, the J call TRBJ2-7; D remains unclear. The CDR3 sequence: CASSDGRTAYEQYF. Written as DNA, the CDR3 is TGCGCCAGCAGTGACGGTCGAACCGCCTACGAGCAGTACTTC.